Listed below are T cell receptor beta chains from one sample, sequenced in a study of CXCR3-negative and CXCR3-positive naive CD8 T cells. TCRdb re-called the 5' RACE reads and shows each CDR3 protein once, DNA omitted. The repertoire shows about 40,000 distinct CDR3 sequences; the top ten hold about 8.4%. The material sequenced was memory CD8+ T cells from blood. The receptors were gathered from a human donor in good health. Some clones in this sample may be carry-over from other donors' samples. Both conserved end residues are part of each CDR3. Each record gives: clone size, V gene, J gene, CDR3 protein. The listing skips clone size in some rows; elsewhere it reads once, few, many or a size class.

-,TRBV7-9,TRBJ2-7,CASSPRTGGYDQYF
-,TRBV29-1,TRBJ2-1,CSVEAGLSYNEQFF
-,TRBV20-1,TRBJ2-1,CSARDSLDPDRSYNEQFF
-,TRBV21-1,TRBJ2-7,CATQCGTGRITSYEQYF
-,TRBV7-9,TRBJ1-2,CASSLTLTQVYGYTF
-,TRBV29-1,TRBJ2-7,CSVESAGPLIYEQYF
-,TRBV4-3,TRBJ1-1,CASSQVTRGNTEAFF
-,TRBV6-2/TRBV6-3,TRBJ1-5,CASELGTGYQPQHF
-,TRBV10-3,TRBJ2-7,CAISEGDSSYEQYF
-,TRBV29-1,TRBJ2-7,CSVSSERGATYEQYF
-,TRBV29-1,TRBJ2-1,CSVSESSYNEQFF
-,TRBV7-2,TRBJ1-2,CASSSMVFGDGYTF
-,TRBV29-1,TRBJ2-1,CSAFGLVDNEQFF
-,TRBV4-1,TRBJ2-3,CASSHDRDRTDTQYF
-,TRBV11-1,TRBJ2-7,CASSLAAGTSYEQYF
-,TRBV29-1,TRBJ2-5,CSVEGDRGRETQYF
-,TRBV7-3,TRBJ1-1,CASSLSPGSNTEAFF
-,TRBV28,TRBJ2-7,CASRHFGTGTGSNEQYF
-,TRBV12-3/TRBV12-4,TRBJ1-2,CASSLTQNYGYTF
-,TRBV7-6,TRBJ2-7,CASSWGGDYTYEQYF
-,TRBV25-1,TRBJ2-1,CASSQNVPSSYNEQFF
medium-sized,TRBV7-6,TRBJ2-5,CASRDRKARSYMETQYF
-,TRBV9,TRBJ1-1,CASSTQTDTEAFF
-,TRBV3-1,TRBJ2-7,CASSPGTGPPPSYEQYF
-,TRBV29-1,TRBJ2-7,CSVEGQNYEQYF
-,TRBV20-1,TRBJ1-6,CSARWQSTNSPLHF